This TCR beta chain stems from a study of neurological immune-mediated disorders (dated 2019 in TCRdb). The study in broad terms: Of the approximately 34 multiple sclerosis patients, about 30 had relapsing-remitting MS and 3 had secondary progressive MS. The study compared peripheral blood TCR-beta repertoires of HTLV-I-associated myelopathy (HAM/TSP) patients, multiple sclerosis patients and healthy controls using UMI-based sequencing. Alongside PBMC samples, the set of fewer than 110 TCR-beta libraries contained longitudinal samples, technical triplicates, and paired CD4+ and CD8+ T-cell subsets that had been sorted. The cohort comprised roughly 70 subjects: approximately 15 HAM/TSP patients, around 34 multiple sclerosis patients and about 20 healthy controls.

Unsorted PBMC libraries were generated from 2 million PBMCs stored in RNAlater at -80 °C until RNA extraction. The multiple sclerosis patients were enrolled in a US clinical protocol that evaluated disease progression with magnetic resonance imaging. Peripheral blood was subjected to Ficoll-Hypaque density gradient centrifugation to isolate PBMCs, which were then cryopreserved in liquid nitrogen. cDNA was synthesized by template-switch 5'RACE using a primer with a 10-nucleotide random unique molecular identifier that tagged each TCR transcript. Every sequencing run covered 15-18 subjects and yielded more than 170 million TCR-beta sequences. The RNeasy kit was used to extract total RNA. The KAPA Real-time Library Amplification kit was used to amplify TCR-beta VDJ regions with primers for the TCR constant region and the 5'RACE anchor. Sample indexes and Illumina adaptors were added in a first PCR, and a second PCR then increased library yield. The roughly 650 bp TCR product was size-selected on a 2% E-gel SizeSelection system after Ampure bead purification. Library quality was checked on a Bioanalyzer, concentration was measured with Qubit, and libraries were quantified with the Kapa Library Quantification kit before pooling. Paired-end 2 x 150 bp sequencing of the libraries was performed on an Illumina HiSeq 2500. To increase sequence diversity, roughly 24-32% phiX was spiked into each library pool. In the source study's methods: Quality-filtered reads were processed with the UMI-based MiGEC pipeline, and over 75% of raw TCR sequences were removed by the MiGEC pipeline during error correction. VDJ genes were aligned to IMGT germline references, and clonotypes were defined by unique CDR3 amino acid sequence plus V-J genes. Clonal expansion, Shannon diversity, and CDR3 relatedness (CalcPairwiseDistances, ClusterSamples) were evaluated with VDJtools, and phylogenetic trees were built with CLCbio workbench. Expanded clones were defined as having at least 8 unique UMIs, based on coefficient-of-variation modelling across technical triplicates. Clones were called with MiXCR by TCRdb after fastp trimmed the public reads at Q25, and only in-frame beta chains were retained. A single entry per CDR3 protein holds the most common genes and DNA from its merged rows. It is TCRdb's table, rather than the study itself, that gives the V and J calls and clone size. For this sample the table gives 87,000 or so distinct CDR3 sequences, of which 3.5% were detected only once. The top ten clones comprise just under 3% of the sample.

CDR1 and CDR2 (MNHNY, SVGAGI) derive from the germline V gene (reference sequence). The trim is 5 bases for V and 6 bases for J, with a gap of 11 bases between the germline ends. The CDR3 numbers 13 residues from cysteine through phenylalanine. Only the CDR3 region is kept as DNA, spanning 39 bases read in frame from base 1. This clonotype has at least ten counts. Its binding antigen is unknown. No base-level quality is on record; no much larger clone is a single base apart. Summary of the overall study and its limitations: The highest TCR clonal expansion was observed in HAM/TSP patients, whereas the lowest was observed in MS patients, even when compared with healthy controls. No identical CDR3 amino acid sequences were found to be shared among expanded clones across subjects, suggesting that TCR-beta repertoires were private in all groups. The MS cluster was not associated with any clinical or MRI features, and the authors stated that larger cohorts are needed. Phylogenetic analysis grouped repertoires from 18 of 34 MS patients into a cluster of related CDR3 sequences, suggesting a possible repertoire-level signature.

Recombination connected TRBV6-6 to TRBJ2-1, and the D gene may be TRBD2, 6 bases matching. The receptor was isolated from a woman aged 45-59 years with multiple sclerosis. The source material was PBMCs. The DNA sequence reads TGTGCCAGCAGTCGCCGGGACTTCAATGAGCAGTTCTTC. Its protein is CASSRRDFNEQFF.